This T cell receptor beta chain comes out of a study of blood T cell repertoires in COVID-19. Study as a whole: T cells, B-cell-depleted T cells, or PBMCs provided the cDNA or gDNA that served as material.

TCRdb's copy holds only in-frame clones and misses some; the assay was immunoSEQ multiplex PCR. Here the sample spans approximately 61,000 clones, around four fifths being singletons. The CDR3 covers 14 residues. Deletions cut 3 bases from V and 2 bases from J, with 9 bases between. CDR1 SGHAT and CDR2 FQNNGV come from the germline V gene. The V and J genes are TRBV11-2 and TRBJ2-3; D remains unclear. The sequence came from a man in his 70s with acute or convalescent COVID-19. The specimen sequenced was peripheral blood. CDR3 region: CASSFRLHTDTQYF. The CDR3 DNA reads TGTGCCAGCAGCTTCAGACTTCACACAGATACGCAGTATTTT.